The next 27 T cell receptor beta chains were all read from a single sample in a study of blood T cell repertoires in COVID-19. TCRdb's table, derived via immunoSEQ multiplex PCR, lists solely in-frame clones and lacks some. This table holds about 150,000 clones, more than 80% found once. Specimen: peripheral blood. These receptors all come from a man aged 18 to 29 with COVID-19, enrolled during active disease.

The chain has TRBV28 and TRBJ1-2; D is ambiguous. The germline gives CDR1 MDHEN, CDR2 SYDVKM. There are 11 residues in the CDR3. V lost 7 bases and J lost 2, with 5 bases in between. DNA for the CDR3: TGTGCCAGCACACAGAACTATGGCTACACCTTC. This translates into CASTQNYGYTF.

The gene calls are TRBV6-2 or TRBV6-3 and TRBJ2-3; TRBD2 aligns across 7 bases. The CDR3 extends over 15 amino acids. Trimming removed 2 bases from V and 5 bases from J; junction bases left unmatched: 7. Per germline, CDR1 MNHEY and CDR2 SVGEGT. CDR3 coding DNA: TGTGCCAGCAGTTACGGGCGGGAGCGGAAAGATACGCAGTATTTT. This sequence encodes CASSYGRERKDTQYF.

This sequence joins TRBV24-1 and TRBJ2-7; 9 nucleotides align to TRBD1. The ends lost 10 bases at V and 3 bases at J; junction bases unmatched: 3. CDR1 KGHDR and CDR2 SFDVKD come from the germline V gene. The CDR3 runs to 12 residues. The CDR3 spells CATPGQGYEQYF. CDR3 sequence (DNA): TGTGCCACACCGGGACAGGGCTACGAGCAGTACTTC.

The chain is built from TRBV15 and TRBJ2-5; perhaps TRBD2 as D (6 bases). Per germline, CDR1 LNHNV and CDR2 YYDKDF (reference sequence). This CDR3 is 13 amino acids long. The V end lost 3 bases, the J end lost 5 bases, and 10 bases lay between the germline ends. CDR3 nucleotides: TGTGCCACCAGCAGGGGCCGGGGGGAGACCCAGTACTTC. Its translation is CATSRGRGETQYF.

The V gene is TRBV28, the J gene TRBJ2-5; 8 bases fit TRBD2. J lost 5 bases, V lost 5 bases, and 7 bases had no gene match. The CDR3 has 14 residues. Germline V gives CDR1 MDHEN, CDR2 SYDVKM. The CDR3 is CASSKGTRLETQYF. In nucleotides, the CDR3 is TGTGCCAGCAGTAAGGGGACTAGACTGGAGACCCAGTACTTC.

The CDR3 nucleotides read TGTGCCAGCAGTGAAGGCAGCGGGGGTTACAATGAGCAGTTCTTC. This encodes CASSEGSGGYNEQFF. The V call is TRBV2, the J call TRBJ2-1; 8 bases are a match to TRBD2. After removal of 1 base from V and 4 bases from J, the junction contained 3 bases not matched to a gene. This CDR3 comprises 15 residues. The germline V gene has CDR1 SNHLY and CDR2 FYNNEI.

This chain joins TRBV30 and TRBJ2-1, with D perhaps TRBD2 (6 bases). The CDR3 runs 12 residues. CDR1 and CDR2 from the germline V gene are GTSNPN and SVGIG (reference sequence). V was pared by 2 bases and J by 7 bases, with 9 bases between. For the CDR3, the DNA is TGTGCCTGGAGTACCGGGGGTAATGAGCAGTTCTTC. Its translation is CAWSTGGNEQFF.

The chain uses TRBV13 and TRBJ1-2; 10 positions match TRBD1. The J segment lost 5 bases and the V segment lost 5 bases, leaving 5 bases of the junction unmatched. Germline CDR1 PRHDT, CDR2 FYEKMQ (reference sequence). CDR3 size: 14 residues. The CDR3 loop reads CASSAGQGRYGYTF. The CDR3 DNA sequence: TGTGCCAGCAGCGCGGGACAGGGGAGGTATGGCTACACCTTC.

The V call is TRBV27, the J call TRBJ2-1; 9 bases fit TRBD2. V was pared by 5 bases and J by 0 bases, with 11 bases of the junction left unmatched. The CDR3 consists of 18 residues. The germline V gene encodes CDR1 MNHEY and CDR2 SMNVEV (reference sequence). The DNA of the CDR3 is TGTGCCAGCAGTCCGCTAGCGGGATACCTCAGCTCCTACAATGAGCAGTTCTTC. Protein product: CASSPLAGYLSSYNEQFF.

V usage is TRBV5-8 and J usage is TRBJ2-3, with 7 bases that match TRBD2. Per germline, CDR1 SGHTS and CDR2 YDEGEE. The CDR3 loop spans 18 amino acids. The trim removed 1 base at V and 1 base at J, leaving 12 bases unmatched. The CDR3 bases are TGTGCCAGCAGCTTGTACGGGGGAGGGAGGCCGCGCACAGATACGCAGTATTTT. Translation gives CASSLYGGGRPRTDTQYF. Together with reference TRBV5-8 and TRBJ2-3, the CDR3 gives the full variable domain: EAGVTQSPTHLIKTRGQQATLRCSPISGHTSVYWYQQALGLGLQFLLWYDEGEERNRGNFPPRFSGRQFPNYSSELNVNALELEDSALYLCASSLYGGGRPRTDTQYFGPGTRLTVL.

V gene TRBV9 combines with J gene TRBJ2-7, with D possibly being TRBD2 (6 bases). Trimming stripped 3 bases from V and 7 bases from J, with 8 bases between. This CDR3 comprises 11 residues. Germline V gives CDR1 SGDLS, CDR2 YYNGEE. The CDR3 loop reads CASSEGREQYF. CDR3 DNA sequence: TGTGCCAGCAGCGAGGGGAGGGAGCAGTACTTC.

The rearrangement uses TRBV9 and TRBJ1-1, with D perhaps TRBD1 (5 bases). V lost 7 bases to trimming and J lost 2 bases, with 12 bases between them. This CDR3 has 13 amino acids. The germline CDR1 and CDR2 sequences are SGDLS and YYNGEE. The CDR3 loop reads CASSAGGNTEAFF. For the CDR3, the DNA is TGTGCCAGCTCCGCCGGGGGAAACACTGAAGCTTTCTTT.

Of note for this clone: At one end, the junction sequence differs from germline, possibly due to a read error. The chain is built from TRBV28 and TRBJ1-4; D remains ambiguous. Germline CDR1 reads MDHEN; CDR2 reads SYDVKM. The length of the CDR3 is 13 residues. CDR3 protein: CASSEATNEKLLF. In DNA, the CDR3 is TGTGCCAGCAGTGAGGCGACTAATGAAAAACTGCTTTTT.

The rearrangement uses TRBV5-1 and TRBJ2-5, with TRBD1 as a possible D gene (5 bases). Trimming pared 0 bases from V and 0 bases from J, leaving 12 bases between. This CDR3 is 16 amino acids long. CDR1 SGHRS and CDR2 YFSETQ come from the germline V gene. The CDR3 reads CASSLGQGWDQETQYF. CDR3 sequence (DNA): TGCGCCAGCAGCTTGGGGCAGGGCTGGGACCAAGAGACCCAGTACTTC.

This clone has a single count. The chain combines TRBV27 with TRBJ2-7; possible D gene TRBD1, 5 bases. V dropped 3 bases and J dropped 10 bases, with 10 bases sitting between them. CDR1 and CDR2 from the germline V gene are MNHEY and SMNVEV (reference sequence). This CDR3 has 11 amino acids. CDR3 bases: TGTGCCAGCAGTTTTGGGGCGACACAGTACTTC. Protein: CASSFGATQYF.

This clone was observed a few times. CDR3 DNA sequence: TGTGCCAGCAGTTATGTTAGAGCGGGATCGGGAGAGCAGTTCTTC. Translation: CASSYVRAGSGEQFF. J is TRBJ2-1 and V is TRBV6-2 or TRBV6-3; 7 positions agree with TRBD2. The germline gives CDR1 MNHEY, CDR2 SVGEGT. V lost 3 bases, J lost 10 bases, and 12 bases stayed unmatched. The CDR3 is 15 residues long.

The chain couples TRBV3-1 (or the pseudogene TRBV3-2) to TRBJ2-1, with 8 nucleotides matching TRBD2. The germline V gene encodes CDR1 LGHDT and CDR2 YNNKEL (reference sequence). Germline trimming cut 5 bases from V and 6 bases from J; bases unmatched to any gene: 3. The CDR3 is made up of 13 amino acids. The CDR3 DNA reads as TGTGCCAGCAGCGCTACTAGCGGCAATGAGCAGTTCTTC. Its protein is CASSATSGNEQFF.

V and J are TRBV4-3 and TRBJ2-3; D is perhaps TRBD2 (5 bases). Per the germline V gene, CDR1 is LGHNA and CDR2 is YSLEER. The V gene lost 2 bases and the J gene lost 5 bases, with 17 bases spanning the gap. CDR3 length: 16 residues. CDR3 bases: TGCGCCAGCAGCCAATCTGGACCTTCCGGAGGAGATACGCAGTATTTT. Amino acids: CASSQSGPSGGDTQYF.

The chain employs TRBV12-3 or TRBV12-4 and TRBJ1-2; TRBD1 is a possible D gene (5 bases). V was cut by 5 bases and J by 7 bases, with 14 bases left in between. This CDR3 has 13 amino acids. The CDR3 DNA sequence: TGTGCCAGCAGTCCAGGGAACGGGGGTGGCTACACCTTC. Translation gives CASSPGNGGGYTF.

The CDR3 DNA sequence: TGTGCCAGCAGCCCACCGATGGGGGGGCAAGAGACCCAGTACTTC. This translates into CASSPPMGGQETQYF. The J gene is TRBJ2-5, the V gene TRBV7-9; TRBD2 aligns across 7 bases. Germline CDR1 reads SEHNR; CDR2 reads FQNEAQ (reference sequence). Germline trimming cut 5 bases from V and 2 bases from J; bases unmatched to any gene: 8. CDR3 length equals 15 residues. The full variable domain, with the rest looked up from reference TRBV7-9 and TRBJ2-5, is DTGVSQNPRHKITKRGQNVTFRCDPISEHNRLYWYRQTLGQGPEFLTYFQNEAQLEKSRLLSDRFSAERPKGSFSTLEIQRTEQGDSAMYLCASSPPMGGQETQYFGPGTRLLVL.

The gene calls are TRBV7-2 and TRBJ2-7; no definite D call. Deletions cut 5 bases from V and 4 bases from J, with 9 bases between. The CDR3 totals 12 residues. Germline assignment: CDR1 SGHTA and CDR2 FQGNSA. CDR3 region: CASSRDAYEQYF. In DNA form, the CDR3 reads TGTGCCAGCAGCCGCGATGCGTACGAGCAGTACTTC. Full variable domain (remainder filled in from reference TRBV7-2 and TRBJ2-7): GAGVSQSPSNKVTEKGKDVELRCDPISGHTALYWYRQSLGQGLEFLIYFQGNSAPDKSGLPSDRFSAERTGGSVSTLTIQRTQQEDSAVYLCASSRDAYEQYFGPGTRLTVT.

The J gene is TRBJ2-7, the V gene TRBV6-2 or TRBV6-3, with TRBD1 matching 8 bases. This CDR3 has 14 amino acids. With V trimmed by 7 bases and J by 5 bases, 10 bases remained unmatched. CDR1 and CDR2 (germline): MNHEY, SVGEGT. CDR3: CASTPDRVPNEQYF. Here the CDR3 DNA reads TGTGCCAGCACCCCGGACAGGGTCCCTAACGAGCAGTACTTC.

This CDR3 reads CASSPSHSGLYNEQFF. The DNA for the CDR3 is TGTGCCAGCAGCCCCAGTCATAGCGGCCTCTACAATGAGCAGTTCTTC. The chain employs TRBV9 and TRBJ2-1; TRBD2 might be the D (6 bases). V lost 4 bases and J lost 3, with 17 bases in between. From germline, CDR1 is SGDLS and CDR2 YYNGEE. The CDR3 spans 16 residues.

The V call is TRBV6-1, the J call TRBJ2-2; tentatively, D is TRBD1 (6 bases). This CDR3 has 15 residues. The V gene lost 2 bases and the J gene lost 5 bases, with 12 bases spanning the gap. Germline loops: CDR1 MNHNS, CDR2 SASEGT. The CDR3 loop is CASSEHTGWTGELFF. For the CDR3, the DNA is TGTGCCAGCAGTGAACATACAGGGTGGACCGGGGAGCTGTTTTTT.

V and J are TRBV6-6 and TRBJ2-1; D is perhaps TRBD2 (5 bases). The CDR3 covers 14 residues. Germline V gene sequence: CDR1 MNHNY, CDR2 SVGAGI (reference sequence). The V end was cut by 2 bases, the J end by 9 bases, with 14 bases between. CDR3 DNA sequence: TGTGCCAGCAGTTACAACGAGGACTGGTCTGAGCAGTTCTTC. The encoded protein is CASSYNEDWSEQFF.

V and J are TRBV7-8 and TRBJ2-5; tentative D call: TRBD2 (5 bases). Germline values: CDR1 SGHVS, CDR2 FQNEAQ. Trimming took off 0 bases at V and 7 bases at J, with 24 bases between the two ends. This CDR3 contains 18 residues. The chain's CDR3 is CASSLARWGRVSEGTQYF. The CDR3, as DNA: TGTGCCAGCAGCTTAGCGCGGTGGGGAAGGGTTAGTGAGGGGACCCAGTACTTC.

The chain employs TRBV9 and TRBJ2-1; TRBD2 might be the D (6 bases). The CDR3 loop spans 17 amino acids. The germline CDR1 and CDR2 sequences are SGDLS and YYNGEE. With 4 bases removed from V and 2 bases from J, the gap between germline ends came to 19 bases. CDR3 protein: CASSSSQTGETYNEQFF. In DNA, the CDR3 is TGTGCCAGCAGCTCATCCCAGACGGGGGAAACCTACAATGAGCAGTTCTTC.